A single sample gave rise to the 27 T cell receptor beta chains below, sequenced in a study of blood T cell repertoires in COVID-19. The protocol was immunoSEQ multiplex PCR, while the TCRdb copy is restricted to in-frame clones and leaves out a portion. The sample has 200,000 or so clones, around 87% seen once. The sequencing sample was made of peripheral blood. These receptor sequences come from a man aged 55-75 years with acute or convalescent COVID-19.

This sequence joins TRBV11-2 and TRBJ2-5; D is possibly TRBD1 (6 bases). The CDR3 runs 15 residues. Trimming removed 4 bases from V and 4 bases from J, with 16 bases in between. CDR1 is SGHAT and CDR2 is FQNNGV in the germline V gene. This CDR3 is CASSYNRASSETQYF. In DNA, the CDR3 is TGTGCCAGCAGCTATAACAGGGCTTCGTCAGAGACCCAGTACTTC.

The chain uses TRBV5-4 and TRBJ1-2; possible D gene TRBD1, 5 bases. Germline lookup yields CDR1 SGHNT and CDR2 YYREEE (reference sequence). The CDR3 has 15 residues. The V end was cut by 5 bases, the J end by 4 bases, with 18 bases between. The CDR3 loop is CASSYIRQYLYGYTF. In DNA, the CDR3 is TGTGCCAGCAGTTACATTAGACAGTACCTCTATGGCTACACCTTC.

The V call is TRBV12-5, the J call TRBJ2-7; TRBD1 might be the D (6 bases). Deletions cut 2 bases from V and 6 bases from J, with 14 bases between. The CDR3 extends over 14 amino acids. Germline-derived CDR1 and CDR2 are LGHNT and FRNRAP. The CDR3 reads CASGLTGNRAEQYF. CDR3 in DNA: TGTGCTAGTGGTTTGACCGGAAACAGGGCCGAGCAGTACTTC.

The V call is TRBV27, the J call TRBJ2-1; 8 nucleotides match TRBD2. V trimming: 5 bases; J trimming: 2 bases; junction bases outside the gene matches: 8. The CDR3 sequence is 16 residues long. The germline V gene encodes CDR1 MNHEY and CDR2 SMNVEV (reference sequence). The chain's CDR3 is CASSLGGGIPYNEQFF. In DNA, the CDR3 is TGTGCCAGCAGTCTCGGCGGGGGGATTCCCTACAATGAGCAGTTCTTC.

The rearrangement uses TRBV10-3 and TRBJ1-2; D might be TRBD1 (5 bases). The ends were cut back, 2 bases at V and 10 bases at J, with 17 bases in the middle. CDR1 ENHRY and CDR2 SYGVKD come from the germline V gene. The CDR3 spans 14 residues. The CDR3 spells CAISEQGRMSDYTF. The CDR3 bases are TGTGCCATCAGTGAGCAGGGCAGAATGAGCGACTACACCTTC.

V usage is TRBV4-1 and J usage is TRBJ1-1; D perhaps matches TRBD1 (6 bases). V was shortened by 5 bases and J by 4 bases, with 14 bases between the two germline ends. Germline V CDR1 and CDR2: MGHRA, YSYEKL. There are 14 residues in the CDR3. CDR3 nucleotide sequence: TGCGCCAGCAGCGTTCCAGGGGACATCACTGAAGCTTTCTTT. Its translation is CASSVPGDITEAFF.

The V and J genes are TRBV18 and TRBJ1-1, with unresolved D. The CDR3 is 13 amino acids. Trimming removed 7 bases from V and 0 bases from J, with 9 bases in between. Germline V gene lookup returns CDR1 KGHSH and CDR2 LQKENI. CDR3 amino acids: CASYKDLNTEAFF. CDR3 in DNA: TGTGCCAGCTACAAAGATTTGAACACTGAAGCTTTCTTT.

The rearrangement links TRBV6-6 to TRBJ1-5; a possible D gene is TRBD1 (6 bases). The CDR3 is 13 amino acids. Looked up from germline, CDR1 is MNHNY and CDR2 is SVGAGI (reference sequence). Trimming shortened V by 6 bases and J by 7 bases, and 13 bases separated the two germline ends. The CDR3 reads CASRITGNQPQHF. CDR3 DNA sequence: TGTGCCAGCAGGATAACAGGGAACCAGCCCCAGCATTTT.

V and J are TRBV19 and TRBJ1-6; 8 nucleotides align to TRBD1. Unmatched junction bases numbered 4, after V lost 8 bases and J lost 1 base. The germline V gene encodes CDR1 LNHDA and CDR2 SQIVND (reference sequence). This CDR3 comprises 15 residues. The CDR3 nucleotides read TGTGCCAGTGGACGACAGGGGTCCTATAATTCACCCCTCCACTTT. Encoded protein: CASGRQGSYNSPLHF.

The chain links TRBV4-1 to TRBJ2-7; 8 bases align to TRBD1. Germline loops: CDR1 MGHRA, CDR2 YSYEKL. Trimming removed 2 bases from V and 5 bases from J; junction bases left unmatched: 8. The CDR3 runs to 15 residues. The DNA for the CDR3 is TGCGCCAGCAGCCAAAGCCCGACAGGGGCCAACGAGCAGTACTTC. This sequence encodes CASSQSPTGANEQYF.

CDR3 in amino acids: CASSELDRGSTDTQYF. Here the CDR3 DNA reads TGTGCCAGCAGTGAGCTAGACAGGGGTAGCACAGATACGCAGTATTTT. V and J are TRBV6-1 and TRBJ2-3, with TRBD1 identical over 8 bases. The CDR3 length is 16 residues. V shed 3 bases, J shed 0 bases, and the junction held 5 bases outside the gene matches. Germline V lookup: CDR1 MNHNS, CDR2 SASEGT.

The chain combines TRBV7-6 with TRBJ1-1; 9 nucleotides align to TRBD1. Germline loops: CDR1 SGHVS, CDR2 FNYEAQ. J gave up 1 base and V 5 bases, and 8 bases lay outside the gene matches. This CDR3 comprises 16 residues. CDR3 coding DNA: TGTGCCAGCAGCCATCGACAGGGGGGGACGAACACTGAAGCTTTCTTT. It is translated as CASSHRQGGTNTEAFF.

The chain combines TRBV7-9 with TRBJ1-2; D not resolved. The CDR3 runs 14 residues. Trimming took off 6 bases at V and 4 bases at J, with 15 bases between the two ends. Germline assignment: CDR1 SEHNR and CDR2 FQNEAQ (reference sequence). The DNA of the CDR3 is TGTGCCAGCAGACCCACGTTGAGGTTCTATGGCTACACCTTC. As protein: CASRPTLRFYGYTF.

The chain is built from TRBV4-3 and TRBJ1-4, with 7 bases that match TRBD1. Germline values: CDR1 LGHNA, CDR2 YSLEER. The CDR3 is 15 residues long. Unmatched junction bases numbered 3, after V lost 3 bases and J lost 2 bases. The CDR3 is CASSQVQGTNEKLFF. The CDR3 DNA reads TGCGCCAGCAGCCAGGTACAGGGGACTAATGAAAAACTGTTTTTT.

V usage is TRBV6-4 and J usage is TRBJ2-3; TRBD2 aligns across 10 bases. The CDR3 totals 15 residues. J lost 2 bases, V lost 5 bases, and 4 bases had no gene match. Germline V gene sequence: CDR1 MRHNA, CDR2 SNTAGT. The CDR3 nucleotides are TGTGCCAGCAGTCCCCTAGCGGGGGCCACAGATACGCAGTATTTT. This gives the protein CASSPLAGATDTQYF.

A single count supports this clone. The chain employs TRBV15 and TRBJ2-7, with 12 bases matching TRBD1. Germline V gene data show CDR1 as LNHNV and CDR2 as YYDKDF (reference sequence). J lost 6 bases, V lost 1 base, and 7 bases had no gene match. This CDR3 has 16 amino acids. The CDR3 loop reads CATSRVVGTGGSEQYF. The CDR3 nucleotides read TGTGCCACCAGCAGAGTGGTGGGGACAGGGGGCAGCGAGCAGTACTTC. Using reference TRBV15 and TRBJ2-7 for the parts outside the CDR3, the full variable domain is DAMVIQNPRYQVTQFGKPVTLSCSQTLNHNVMYWYQQKSSQAPKLLFHYYDKDFNNEADTPDNFQSRRPNTSFCFLDIRSPGLGDTAMYLCATSRVVGTGGSEQYFGPGTRLTVT.

The chain links TRBV11-2 to TRBJ1-1; tentatively, D is TRBD1 (5 bases). Germline CDR1 reads SGHAT; CDR2 reads FQNNGV. The length of the CDR3 is 13 residues. V lost 9 bases, J lost 0 bases, and 11 bases lay in between. CDR3 in amino acids: CASTYRMNTEAFF. The CDR3 coding sequence is TGTGCCAGTACATACAGGATGAACACTGAAGCTTTCTTT.

This rearrangement joins TRBV6-6 to TRBJ1-1; D is possibly TRBD1 (5 bases). Germline assignment: CDR1 MNHNY and CDR2 SVGAGI (reference sequence). The CDR3 is 12 residues long. Deletions cut 5 bases from V and 4 bases from J, with 8 bases between. As DNA, the CDR3 is TGTGCCAGCAGTGGGCAGGGCACTGAAGCTTTCTTT. Protein product: CASSGQGTEAFF.

The J gene is TRBJ1-3, the V gene TRBV9; tentatively, D is TRBD1 (6 bases). CDR1 and CDR2 from the germline V gene are SGDLS and YYNGEE. Trimming stripped 0 bases from V and 4 bases from J, with 14 bases between. This CDR3 comprises 16 residues. The CDR3 bases are TGTGCCAGCAGCGTAGGAGGGGGGGACGGAGGAAACACCATATATTTT. Translated: CASSVGGGDGGNTIYF.

The rearrangement links TRBV19 to TRBJ1-2; 8 bases map to TRBD1. The CDR3 covers 13 residues. Per germline, CDR1 LNHDA and CDR2 SQIVND (reference sequence). Losses at the gene ends were 6 bases for V and 9 bases for J; bases not matched to a gene: 9. As DNA, the CDR3 is TGTGCCAGTAGCCCGACAGGGGAAATGCGCTACACCTTC. Translation gives CASSPTGEMRYTF.

This clone was observed a few times. The chain recombines TRBV3-1 (or the pseudogene TRBV3-2) with TRBJ1-6; possible D gene TRBD1, 6 bases. This CDR3 contains 14 residues. Germline-derived CDR1 and CDR2 are LGHDT and YNNKEL (reference sequence). Trimming removed 2 bases from V and 7 bases from J, with 9 bases in between. CDR3 amino acids: CASSQRTENSPLHF. In DNA form, the CDR3 reads TGTGCCAGCAGCCAAAGGACAGAGAATTCACCCCTCCACTTT.

The V gene is TRBV5-8, the J gene TRBJ1-1; tentatively, D is TRBD1 (6 bases). Germline CDR1 SGHTS, CDR2 YDEGEE. The CDR3 runs 16 residues. Trimming cost V 1 base and J 1 base, with 14 bases left between them. Written as DNA, the CDR3 is TGTGCCAGCAGCTTGTGGTCAGGGGAGGGGAACACTGAAGCTTTCTTT. Its translation: CASSLWSGEGNTEAFF.

The chain recombines TRBV11-3 with TRBJ2-2; 7 positions agree with TRBD2. Trimming took 1 base from V and 6 from J; bases not matched to a gene: 5. CDR3 length: 15 amino acids. Per germline, CDR1 SGHNT and CDR2 YENEEA. Here the CDR3 DNA reads TGTGCCAGCAGCTTAGGAGGGGAGGGTTCCGGGGAGCTGTTTTTT. This codes for CASSLGGEGSGELFF.

V and J are TRBV19 and TRBJ1-2; possibly TRBD1 for D (5 bases). Germline CDR1 is LNHDA and CDR2 is SQIVND (reference sequence). This CDR3 region has 14 residues. V was cut by 3 bases and J by 6 bases, with 14 bases left in between. CDR3 in DNA: TGTGCCAGTAGTATTTCACAGGTCTGGAATGGCTACACCTTC. This codes for CASSISQVWNGYTF.

The chain employs TRBV28 and TRBJ2-7; D might be TRBD1 (5 bases). CDR1 and CDR2 from the germline V gene are MDHEN and SYDVKM. With 5 bases removed from V and 3 bases from J, the gap between germline ends came to 11 bases. There are 13 residues in the CDR3. CDR3 residues: CASSQGLGYEQYF. CDR3 in DNA: TGTGCCAGCAGTCAGGGTCTGGGCTACGAGCAGTACTTC.

The chain is built from TRBV3-1 (or the pseudogene TRBV3-2) and TRBJ2-1; 12 bases are a match to TRBD2. The ends lost 3 bases at V and 3 bases at J; junction bases unmatched: 6. Germline V CDR1 and CDR2: LGHDT, YNNKEL (reference sequence). The CDR3 contains 17 residues. In DNA, the CDR3 is TGTGCCAGCAGCCAGCTAGCGGGGGGGTCTGGCTACAATGAGCAGTTCTTC. This encodes CASSQLAGGSGYNEQFF.

CDR3 sequence reads: CASTDTYGSETQYF. The DNA for the CDR3 is TGTGCCAGTACCGACACGTATGGTTCAGAGACCCAGTACTTC. The chain uses TRBV19 and TRBJ2-5; D is uncertain. This CDR3 comprises 14 residues. Germline V gene lookup returns CDR1 LNHDA and CDR2 SQIVND (reference sequence). V was trimmed by 7 bases and J by 4 bases, leaving 16 bases between them. Filled out from reference TRBV19 and TRBJ2-5, the complete variable domain reads DGGITQSPKYLFRKEGQNVTLSCEQNLNHDAMYWYRQDPGQGLRLIYYSQIVNDFQKGDIAEGYSVSREKKESFPLTVTSAQKNPTAFYLCASTDTYGSETQYFGPGTRLLVL.